This paragraph covers one T cell receptor beta chain sequence. One entry per CDR3 protein results from TCRdb running MiXCR on the RT-PCR reads. There are approximately 60,000 distinct CDR3 sequences in the sample; less than 15% occur only once, and about a third lies in the top ten. This entry is derived from a study of patients and donors after allogeneic stem cell transplantation. The V gene lost 1 base and the J gene lost 0 bases, with 13 bases spanning the gap. CDR1 and CDR2 from the germline V gene are DFQATT and SNEGSKA (reference sequence). The CDR3 runs to 16 residues. The V and J genes are TRBV20-1 and TRBJ2-1; the D gene is possibly TRBD1 (6 bases). The origin of this receptor is a human donor who was either an allogeneic HSCT recipient or a stem cell or donor lymphocyte infusion donor (not recorded which). It is not recorded whose cells these are; they may come from a transplant donor. Specimen: blood, either unsorted or a sorted T cell fraction (not recorded which). The CDR3 protein is CSARAQTGSSYNEQFF. The CDR3 bases are TGCAGTGCTAGAGCCCAGACAGGCAGCTCCTACAATGAGCAGTTCTTC.